Below are 15 T cell receptor beta chains sequenced from a single sample in a study of shared clonotypes between healthy human individuals. Sequencing used immunoSEQ multiplex PCR; TCRdb keeps in-frame clones, though not all of them. Here the sample spans about 500,000 clones, 77% being singletons. The sample was PBMCs. These TCRs come from a middle-aged woman in good health. Some clones in this sample may be carry-over from other donors' samples.

On this clone: This likely stems from a read error, as it lies one base from a far larger clone. The chain recombines TRBV7-3 with TRBJ2-5; TRBD1 matches at 7 bases. V trimming: 3 bases; J trimming: 5 bases; junction bases outside the gene matches: 6. Germline V lookup: CDR1 SGHTA, CDR2 FQGTGA. This CDR3 contains 14 residues. CDR3 loop: CASSFSGTEETQYF. CDR3 DNA: TGTGCCAGCAGCTTCTCCGGGACAGAGGAGACCCAGTACTTC.

The chain uses TRBV5-4 and TRBJ1-5; D is unclear. The V gene lost 4 bases and the J gene lost 2 bases, with 19 bases spanning the gap. Germline lookup yields CDR1 SGHNT and CDR2 YYREEE (reference sequence). This CDR3 is built from 17 residues. The CDR3 spells CASSPNFLIGGNQPQHF. DNA for the CDR3: TGTGCCAGCAGCCCCAACTTTCTTATTGGGGGCAATCAGCCCCAGCATTTT.

This clone was seen repeatedly, ten times or more. Other DNA variants within this sample encode the same CDR3. The chain uses TRBV19 and TRBJ1-5; D gene ambiguous. Between the trimmed V and J ends, which lost 1 base and 3 bases, there was a span of 4 bases. This CDR3 contains 13 residues. The V gene's germline CDR1 is LNHDA and CDR2 SQIVND (reference sequence). The CDR3 coding sequence is TGTGCCAGTAGTATAGGGGTCAATCAGCCCCAGCATTTT. Amino acids: CASSIGVNQPQHF.

Turning to this clone: This likely stems from a read error, as it lies one base from a far larger clone. The chain is built from TRBV18 and TRBJ2-7; D perhaps matches TRBD1 (6 bases). This CDR3 region has 13 residues. CDR1 and CDR2 from the germline V gene are KGHSH and LQKENI. CDR3 protein: CASSEGVPYKQYF. CDR3 bases: TGTGCCAGCTCAGAGGGGGTCCCCTACAAGCAGTACTTC.

The chain carries TRBV5-1 and TRBJ1-4, with D uncertain. The length of the CDR3 is 15 residues. CDR1 and CDR2 (germline): SGHRS, YFSETQ. V lost 5 bases to trimming and J lost 0 bases, with 11 bases between them. DNA for the CDR3: TGCGCCAGCAGAGCTGACGTCACAACTAATGAAAAACTGTTTTTT. The encoded protein is CASRADVTTNEKLFF.

This clone was counted once. J is TRBJ2-7 and V is TRBV29-1; TRBD1 aligns across 8 bases. CDR1 and CDR2 (germline): SQVTM, ANQGSEA. The V and J ends lost 6 bases and 6 bases, in that order; junction bases with no gene match: 10. This CDR3 has 13 amino acids. CDR3: CSVATGGESEQYF. The CDR3 bases are TGCAGCGTGGCCACAGGGGGAGAGTCCGAGCAGTACTTC.

The chain links TRBV28 to TRBJ2-3; TRBD1 matches at 7 bases. V trimming: 5 bases; J trimming: 4 bases; junction bases outside the gene matches: 9. The CDR3 is 15 amino acids. The germline gives CDR1 MDHEN, CDR2 SYDVKM. The CDR3: CASSPTGVKADTQYF. The CDR3 DNA is TGTGCCAGCAGTCCCACAGGGGTGAAGGCAGATACGCAGTATTTT.

The chain combines TRBV28 with TRBJ2-7; tentative D call: TRBD1 (6 bases). V gave up 7 bases and J gave up 0 bases, with 16 bases separating them. The CDR3 length is 15 residues. The germline V gene has CDR1 MDHEN and CDR2 SYDVKM. CDR3 amino acids: CASTDQDRFSYEQYF. The CDR3 coding sequence is TGTGCCAGCACCGATCAGGACAGATTCTCCTACGAGCAGTACTTC.

A remark on this clone: A read error may explain this, as a much larger clone is one base away. The chain links TRBV6-1 to TRBJ2-1; D unresolved. Germline values: CDR1 MNHNS, CDR2 SASEGT. The CDR3 is 14 amino acids. CDR3 bases: TGTGCCGGCAGTGAGGTTCTGCTTTACAATGAGCAGTTCTTC. Residues: CAGSEVLLYNEQFF.

This clone was seen at least ten times. The genes are TRBV5-1 and TRBJ2-1, with a tentative D call TRBD2 (6 bases). CDR1 and CDR2 from the germline V gene are SGHRS and YFSETQ. V lost 4 bases and J lost 10, with 18 bases in between. CDR3 length: 14 amino acids. The CDR3 bases are TGCGCCAGCAGCGGTGGGGACTCCCGTGGGGAGCAGTTCTTC. Amino acids: CASSGGDSRGEQFF.

The V and J genes are TRBV5-6 and TRBJ2-5, with 11 bases identical to TRBD1. CDR1 and CDR2 from the germline V gene are SGHDT and YYEEEE. CDR3 size: 15 residues. After removal of 0 bases from V and 4 bases from J, the junction contained 2 bases not matched to a gene. The CDR3 DNA follows: TGTGCCAGCAGCTTGGCCGGGACAGGGGGAGAGACCCAGTACTTC. Translation gives CASSLAGTGGETQYF.

The J gene is TRBJ2-1, the V gene TRBV9; D is perhaps TRBD2 (6 bases). Germline CDR1 SGDLS, CDR2 YYNGEE. The CDR3 is made up of 16 amino acids. The V end lost 0 bases, the J end lost 8 bases, and 18 bases lay between the germline ends. The CDR3 region is CASSVGGGVTLYEQFF. CDR3 sequence (DNA): TGTGCCAGCAGCGTAGGTGGCGGGGTTACCCTTTATGAGCAGTTCTTC.

The chain links TRBV29-1 to TRBJ1-5; D call uncertain. CDR3 length: 13 amino acids. The germline V and J ends were trimmed by 4 bases and 0 bases, with 7 bases remaining between them. CDR1 and CDR2 (germline): SQVTM, ANQGSEA. CDR3 DNA sequence: TGCAGCGTTGGGGAGAATAGCAATCAGCCCCAGCATTTT. This gives the protein CSVGENSNQPQHF. Variable domain in full (rest from reference TRBV29-1 and TRBJ1-5): SAVISQKPSRDICQRGTSLTIQCQVDSQVTMMFWYRQQPGQSLTLIATANQGSEATYESGFVIDKFPISRPNLTFSTLTVSNMSPEDSSIYLCSVGENSNQPQHFGDGTRLSIL.

The gene calls are TRBV7-2 and TRBJ2-7, with unresolved D. V was cut by 1 base and J by 2 bases, with 9 bases left in between. Germline V lookup: CDR1 SGHTA, CDR2 FQGNSA. This CDR3 has 14 amino acids. CDR3 coding DNA: TGTGCCAGCAGCTTAGTTCCAGAAACCTACGAGCAGTACTTC. It specifies CASSLVPETYEQYF.

The chain employs TRBV7-2 and TRBJ1-2; no clear D. The CDR3 has 16 amino acids. CDR1 and CDR2 from the germline V gene are SGHTA and FQGNSA. The V and J ends lost 4 bases and 4 bases respectively, with 19 bases between them. CDR3 amino acids: CASSSMPGTRLYGYTF. Written as DNA, the CDR3 is TGTGCCAGCAGCTCCATGCCGGGAACGAGGCTCTATGGCTACACCTTC. The full variable domain, completed using reference TRBV7-2 and TRBJ1-2, is GAGVSQSPSNKVTEKGKDVELRCDPISGHTALYWYRQSLGQGLEFLIYFQGNSAPDKSGLPSDRFSAERTGGSVSTLTIQRTQQEDSAVYLCASSSMPGTRLYGYTFGSGTRLTVV.